This T cell receptor (beta chain) came from a study of a mutant IDH1 vaccine in newly diagnosed glioma. Across the whole study: During weeks 1, 3, 5, 7, 11, 15, 19 and 23, patients received eight vaccinations. Vaccine dosing followed radiotherapy by 4-6 weeks, or accompanied temozolomide cycles. Patients previously underwent radiotherapy, temozolomide, or both, and most underwent both.

Here immunoSEQ multiplex PCR was the method, and the copy in TCRdb shows in-frame clones only, minus some. The data contain around 130,000 clones, around 80% of them singletons. Losses at the gene ends were 1 base for V and 4 bases for J; bases not matched to a gene: 3. Germline values: CDR1 KGHSH, CDR2 LQKENI. The CDR3 length is 15 residues. With respect to this clone: What it binds is unknown.

Time point here: week 11, during vaccination. Each vaccine dose was 300 ug of mutant IDH1 20-mer peptide, with topical imiquimod. This TCR came from a man in his forties or fifties with glioma. The chain has TRBV18 and TRBJ2-1, with 8 bases that match TRBD1. The input for sequencing was PBMCs, taken from a glioma patient whose treatment included an IDH1 peptide vaccine. CDR3 nucleotide sequence: TGTGCCAGCTCACCACTGGACAGGGTATACAATGAGCAGTTCTTC. This sequence encodes CASSPLDRVYNEQFF.